This T cell receptor (beta chain) emerged from a study of cytomegalovirus exposure and HLA in healthy donors. Points from the study as a whole: Data from an earlier analysis indicated that most TCR beta V segments were productive either about 90% or about 30% of the time.

Germline assignment: CDR1 SGHRS and CDR2 YFSETQ. V shed 4 bases, J shed 4 bases, and the junction held 8 bases outside the gene matches. This CDR3 has 15 amino acids. With respect to this clone: Its specificity is unknown.

The study ran its PCR with 60 Vbeta and 13 Jbeta primers. TCRdb's table, derived via immunoSEQ multiplex PCR, lists solely in-frame clones and lacks some. Among 100,000 or so clones listed, roughly an eighth were seen once. The chain employs TRBV5-1 and TRBJ2-1; TRBD2 aligns across 7 bases. The receptor was isolated from a man aged 40-50 years in good health and CMV-seropositive. Sequences were obtained from PBMCs. In DNA form, the CDR3 reads TGCGCCAGCAGCACCGGAGCTAGCGGTTACAATGAGCAGTTCTTC. This sequence encodes CASSTGASGYNEQFF.